This T cell receptor (beta chain) was observed in a study of cytomegalovirus exposure and HLA in healthy donors. Overall study results and limits: Several V segments, TRBV6-2 and TRBV6-3 among them, could not be told apart and were dropped. Fewer N-insertions (relative to the roughly 700-donor mean) were reportedly seen in an Asian-associated ancestry cluster in a later analysis. A list of approximately 150 TCR beta chains associated with cytomegalovirus was given. A missense variant in DCLRE1C was later tied to TCR beta V- and J-gene trimming.

The PCR made use of 60 Vbeta and 13 Jbeta primers. Only in-frame clones appear in the TCRdb table, and some are missing; sequencing was by immunoSEQ multiplex PCR. This table has more than 200,000 clones, 75% to 80% appearing once. As for this clone: Antigen: not known.

CDR1 is LNHNV, CDR2 YYDKDF, per germline (reference sequence). Trimming removed 4 bases at V and 5 bases at J, with 21 bases between. This CDR3 is built from 17 residues. The V call is TRBV15, the J call TRBJ2-1; a weak D match, TRBD1 (7 bases). This sequence originates from a male donor in good health and CMV-seronegative. The sequencing sample was made of PBMCs. Here the CDR3 DNA reads TGTGCCACCAGCATCCAAAGGGGACAGCGGGTTGACAATGAGCAGTTCTTC. Translating it yields CATSIQRGQRVDNEQFF.